The 6 T cell receptor beta chains below all came from one sample that was sequenced in a study of EBV T-cell therapy then PD-1 blockade in nasopharyngeal carcinoma. TCRdb's table, derived via immunoSEQ multiplex PCR, lists solely in-frame clones and lacks some. The sample shows tens of thousands of clones, over 75% of them seen only once. Antigens for these TCRs are unknown. Treatment noted: AdE1-LMPpoly-expanded autologous EBV-specific T-cell therapy followed by anti-PD-1 nivolumab. The sequencing here drew on CD8+ T cells from blood, taken around day 58 from a patient whose treatment included autologous EBV-specific T cells and nivolumab. The receptor source for this set is a man in his forties or fifties with nasopharyngeal carcinoma.

This rearrangement joins TRBV27 to TRBJ1-4; D possibly corresponds to TRBD1 (5 bases). Trimming left V 5 bases short and J 13 bases short, with 17 bases between. CDR3 size: 13 residues. Germline V gene sequence: CDR1 MNHEY, CDR2 SMNVEV (reference sequence). CDR3 nucleotide sequence: TGTGCCAGCAGTCCTCAGGGCCATTTACTACTGTTTTTT. Protein: CASSPQGHLLLFF.

As regards this clone: This sample also contains other DNA sequences that code for the same CDR3. The V and J genes are TRBV6-1 and TRBJ1-6; D might be TRBD1 (5 bases). Germline V gives CDR1 MNHNS, CDR2 SASEGT. V gave up 1 base and J gave up 6 bases, with 7 bases separating them. This CDR3 is built from 14 residues. The CDR3 sequence is CASSEGGVNSPLHF. The CDR3 nucleotides read TGTGCCAGCAGTGAAGGGGGGGTTAATTCACCCCTCCACTTT.

The genes are TRBV12-3 or TRBV12-4 and TRBJ2-7, with D possibly matching TRBD1 (5 bases). V dropped 6 bases and J dropped 0 bases, with 9 bases sitting between them. The CDR3 has 13 amino acids. CDR3 protein: CASSDSPSYEQYF. In DNA, the CDR3 is TGTGCCAGCAGCGACAGCCCCTCCTACGAGCAGTACTTC.

The CDR3 here is CASSWGTGYNEQFF. The CDR3 DNA reads as TGCGCCAGCAGTTGGGGGACAGGGTACAATGAGCAGTTCTTC. The rearrangement uses TRBV5-1 and TRBJ2-1; 9 nucleotides match TRBD1. With V trimmed by 5 bases and J by 4 bases, 4 bases remained unmatched. The CDR3 has 14 amino acids. Germline V lookup: CDR1 SGHRS, CDR2 YFSETQ.

This chain connects TRBV7-2 to TRBJ1-2; D is unclear. The CDR3 sequence is 15 residues long. V was cut by 5 bases and J by 2 bases, with 15 bases left in between. Germline V gene data show CDR1 as SGHTA and CDR2 as FQGNSA. The CDR3 bases are TGTGCCAGCAGCCCGGAGAGGGCCAGAAACTATGGCTACACCTTC. Translating gives CASSPERARNYGYTF.

CDR3 bases: TGTGCCAGCAGCGAGGACGGGGGGGTCGGGGAGCTGTTTTTT. Protein sequence: CASSEDGGVGELFF. The chain has TRBV9 and TRBJ2-2; 8 bases align to TRBD2. Per germline, CDR1 SGDLS and CDR2 YYNGEE. Trimming cost V 3 bases and J 7 bases; bases outside gene matches: 5. This CDR3 spans 14 amino acids. Together with reference TRBV9 and TRBJ2-2, the CDR3 gives the full variable domain: DSGVTQTPKHLITATGQRVTLRCSPRSGDLSVYWYQQSLDQGLQFLIQYYNGEERAKGNILERFSAQQFPDLHSELNLSSLELGDSALYFCASSEDGGVGELFFGEGSRLTVL.